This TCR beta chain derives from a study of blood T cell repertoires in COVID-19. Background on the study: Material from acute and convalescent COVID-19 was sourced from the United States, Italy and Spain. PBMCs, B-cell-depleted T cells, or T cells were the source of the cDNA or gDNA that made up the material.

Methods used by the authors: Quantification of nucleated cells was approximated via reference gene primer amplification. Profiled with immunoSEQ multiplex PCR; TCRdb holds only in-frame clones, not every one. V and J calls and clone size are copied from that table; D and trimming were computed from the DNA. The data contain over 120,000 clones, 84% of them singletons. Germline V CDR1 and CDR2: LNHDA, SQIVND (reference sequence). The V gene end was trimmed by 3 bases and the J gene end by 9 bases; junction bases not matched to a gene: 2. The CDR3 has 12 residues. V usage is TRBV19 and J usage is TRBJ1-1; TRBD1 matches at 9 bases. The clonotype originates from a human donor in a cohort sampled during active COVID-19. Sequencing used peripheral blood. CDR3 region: CASSIGQGKAFF. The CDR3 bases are TGTGCCAGTAGTATCGGACAGGGGAAAGCTTTCTTT.